The entry below gives a single T cell receptor (beta chain) sequence along with its context. The sample comes from a study of blood T cell repertoires in COVID-19. Study as a whole: Sites in the United States, Italy and Spain provided acute and convalescent COVID-19 samples. PBMCs, B-cell-depleted T cells, or T cells provided the cDNA or gDNA that made up the material.

The method was immunoSEQ multiplex PCR; TCRdb's version includes in-frame clones alone and lacks a portion of them. Among 120,000 to 150,000 clones, around four fifths were seen once, and the ten largest hold about 3.1%. Trimming took 5 bases from V and 2 from J, leaving 14 bases between them. The CDR3 runs to 15 residues. Per the germline V gene, CDR1 is MNHEY and CDR2 is SMNVEV (reference sequence). The chain combines TRBV27 with TRBJ2-3, with D possibly being TRBD2 (5 bases). The receptor was derived from a woman between 35 and 50 years old with active or convalescent COVID-19. The sequencing input was peripheral blood. As DNA, the CDR3 is TGTGCCAGCAGTATACGGACTTACCACACAGATACGCAGTATTTT. This codes for CASSIRTYHTDTQYF.